This TCR beta chain comes out of a study of blood T cell repertoires in COVID-19 (dated by TCRdb to about 2020). For the study in its entirety: The collaborator samples originated in the United States, Italy and Spain and spanned the acute and convalescent phases of COVID-19. Samples were obtained from the ongoing ImmuneRACE study (first 160 participants) and from 1,254 subjects provided by 6 global collaborators. The dataset comprised deeply sampled blood TCRbeta repertoires from subjects exposed to, actively infected with, or recovered from COVID-19. HLA class I and class II types, where available, came from metadata supplied by the sample provider rather than from assay-based typing. Nearly every sample came with metadata listing a de-identified subject ID, COVID-19 status, age in years and sex. A freely available public database, intended as a resource for researchers studying the immune response to SARS-CoV-2, is where the repertoires were released. The prospective study material was composed of cDNA or gDNA derived from T cells, B-cell-depleted T cells, or PBMCs. Results the study describes overall, beyond this receptor: How much clinical and demographic metadata was included differed by source and by participant, and the metadata was provided uncurated.

About this clone: This receptor's antigen is unknown. A much larger clone differs by one base, so this may be a read error.

In Seattle, one collaborating source enrolled patients while the infection was active and tracked those patients longitudinally over the course of disease. The collaborating institutions used their own protocols to collect whole blood in K2EDTA tubes. For TCRbeta analysis, collaborator samples were shipped as frozen whole blood, as isolated PBMCs, or as DNA extracted from either sample type. Measured from the cysteine to the phenylalanine, the CDR3 is 12 residues long. The DNA shown is the 36-base CDR3, in frame from base 1. CDR1 and CDR2, looked up from the germline V gene (reference sequence), are SEHNR and FQNEAQ. V has 6 bases trimmed and J has 4 bases trimmed; junction bases matching no gene number 1. The immunoSEQ Assay, a bias-controlled multiplex PCR, was used to amplify TCRbeta CDR3 regions from genomic DNA. In the original analysis: Within the assay, amplification of reference gene primers was used to estimate how many nucleated cells each sample contained. Sequence reads were collapsed and filtered to measure the absolute abundance of every unique TCRbeta CDR3 rearrangement. Productive Simpson clonality was computed per sample as the square root of Simpson's diversity index over productive rearrangements. As stored in TCRdb, this immuneACCESS dataset retains in-frame rearrangements with V and J assigned. A fraction of the clones does not appear; measured against another copy, unresolved V genes explain less than half of the discrepancy, and the remainder lacks a known reason. The DNA gave D and trimming, while V, J and clone size come from that table. The sample table contains 300,000 to 400,000 clones; only one count was recorded for approximately 88% of them. The ten biggest clones cover 1.5% to 2% of the sample.

The V and J genes are TRBV7-9 and TRBJ1-2, and TRBD1 matches 8 of the central bases. The specimen was peripheral blood. The sequence came from a woman in her twenties or thirties with COVID-19, enrolled during active disease. This receptor has the CDR3 CASRTGVYGYTF. The DNA sequence is as follows: TGTGCCAGCAGGACAGGGGTCTATGGCTACACCTTC.